The T cell receptor (beta chain) under discussion was sequenced for a study of T cells in Graves' hyperthyroidism and ophthalmopathy. Ten or more counts support this clonotype. The study excluded patients with uncontrolled infection, other autoimmune disease, pregnancy or lactation. Cells are PBMCs isolated from 10 ml of fresh blood. Amplification of TCR beta CDR3 regions was performed using RNA transcripts as template. Using the HTBI primer set, a first-round RT-PCR was run on the TCR CDR3. TCRdb independently ran MiXCR on the multiplex PCR reads; one entry per CDR3 protein. The sample consists of about 640,000 distinct CDR3 sequences, less than 25% of them appearing once. The sequence came from a man aged 25-45 years with Graves' ophthalmopathy. Sequenced: blood.

The CDR3 region is CAWRETGGWDGYTF. CDR3 DNA: TGTGCCTGGAGGGAGACAGGGGGCTGGGATGGCTACACCTTC. This chain links TRBV30 with TRBJ1-2, with TRBD1 matching 10 bases. Looked up from germline, CDR1 is GTSNPN and CDR2 is SVGIG (reference sequence). Germline trimming cut 3 bases from V and 6 bases from J; bases unmatched to any gene: 7. The CDR3 is 14 residues long.